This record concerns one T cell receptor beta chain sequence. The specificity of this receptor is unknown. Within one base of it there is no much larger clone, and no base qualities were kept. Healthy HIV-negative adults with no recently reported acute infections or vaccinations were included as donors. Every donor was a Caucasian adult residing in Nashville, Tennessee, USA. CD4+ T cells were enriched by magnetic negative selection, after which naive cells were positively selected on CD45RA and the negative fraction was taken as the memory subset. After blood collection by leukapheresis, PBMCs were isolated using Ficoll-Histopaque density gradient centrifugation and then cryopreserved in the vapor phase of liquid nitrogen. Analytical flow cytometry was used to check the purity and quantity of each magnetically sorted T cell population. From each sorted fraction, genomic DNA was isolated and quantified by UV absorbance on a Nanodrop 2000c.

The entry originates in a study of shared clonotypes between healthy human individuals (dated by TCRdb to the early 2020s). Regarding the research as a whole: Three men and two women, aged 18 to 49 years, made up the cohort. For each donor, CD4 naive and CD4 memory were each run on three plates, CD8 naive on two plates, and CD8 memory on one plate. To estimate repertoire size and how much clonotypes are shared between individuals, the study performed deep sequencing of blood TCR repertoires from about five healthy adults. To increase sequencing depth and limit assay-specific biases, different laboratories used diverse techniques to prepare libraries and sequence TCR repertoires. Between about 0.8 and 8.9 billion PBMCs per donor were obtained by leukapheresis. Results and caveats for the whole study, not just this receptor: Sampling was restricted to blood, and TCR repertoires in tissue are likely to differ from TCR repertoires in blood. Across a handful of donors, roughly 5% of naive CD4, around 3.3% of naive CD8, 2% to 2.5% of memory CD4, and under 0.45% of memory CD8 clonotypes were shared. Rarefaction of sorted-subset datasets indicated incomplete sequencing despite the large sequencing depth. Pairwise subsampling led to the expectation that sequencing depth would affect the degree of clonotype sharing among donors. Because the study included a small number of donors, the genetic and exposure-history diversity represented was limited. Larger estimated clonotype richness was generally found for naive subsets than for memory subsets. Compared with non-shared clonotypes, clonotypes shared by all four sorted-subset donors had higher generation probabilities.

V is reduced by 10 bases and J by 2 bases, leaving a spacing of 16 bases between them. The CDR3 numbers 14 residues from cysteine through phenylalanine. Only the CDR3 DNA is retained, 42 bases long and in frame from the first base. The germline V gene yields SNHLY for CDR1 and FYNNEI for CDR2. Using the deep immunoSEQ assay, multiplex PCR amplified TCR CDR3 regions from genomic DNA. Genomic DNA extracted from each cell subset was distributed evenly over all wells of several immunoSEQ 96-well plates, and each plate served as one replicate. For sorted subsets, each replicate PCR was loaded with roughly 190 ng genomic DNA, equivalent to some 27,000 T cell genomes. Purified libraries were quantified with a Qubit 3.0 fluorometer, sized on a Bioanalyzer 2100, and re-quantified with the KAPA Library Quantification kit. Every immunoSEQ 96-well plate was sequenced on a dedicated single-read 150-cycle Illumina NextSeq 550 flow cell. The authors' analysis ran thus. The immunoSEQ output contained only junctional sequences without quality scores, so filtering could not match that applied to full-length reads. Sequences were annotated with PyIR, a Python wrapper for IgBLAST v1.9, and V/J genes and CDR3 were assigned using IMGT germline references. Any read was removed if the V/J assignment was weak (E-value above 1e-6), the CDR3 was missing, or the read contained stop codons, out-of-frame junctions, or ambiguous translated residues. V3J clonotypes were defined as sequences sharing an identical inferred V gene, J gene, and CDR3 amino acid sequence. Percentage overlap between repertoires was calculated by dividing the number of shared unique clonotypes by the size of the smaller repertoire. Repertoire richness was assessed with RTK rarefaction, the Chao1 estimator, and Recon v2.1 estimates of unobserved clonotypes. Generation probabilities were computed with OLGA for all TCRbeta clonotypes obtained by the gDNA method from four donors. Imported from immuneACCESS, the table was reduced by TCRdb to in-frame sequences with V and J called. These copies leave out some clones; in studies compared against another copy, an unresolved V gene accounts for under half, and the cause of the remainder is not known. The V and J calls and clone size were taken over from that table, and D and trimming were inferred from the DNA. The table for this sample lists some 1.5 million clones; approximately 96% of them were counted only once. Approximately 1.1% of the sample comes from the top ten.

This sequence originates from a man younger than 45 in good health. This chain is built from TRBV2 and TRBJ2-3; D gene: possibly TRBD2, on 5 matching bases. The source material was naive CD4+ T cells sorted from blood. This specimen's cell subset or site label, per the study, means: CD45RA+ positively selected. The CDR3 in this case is CANGRGATTDTQYF. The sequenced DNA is TGTGCCAACGGTCGGGGTGCGACCACAGATACGCAGTATTTT.